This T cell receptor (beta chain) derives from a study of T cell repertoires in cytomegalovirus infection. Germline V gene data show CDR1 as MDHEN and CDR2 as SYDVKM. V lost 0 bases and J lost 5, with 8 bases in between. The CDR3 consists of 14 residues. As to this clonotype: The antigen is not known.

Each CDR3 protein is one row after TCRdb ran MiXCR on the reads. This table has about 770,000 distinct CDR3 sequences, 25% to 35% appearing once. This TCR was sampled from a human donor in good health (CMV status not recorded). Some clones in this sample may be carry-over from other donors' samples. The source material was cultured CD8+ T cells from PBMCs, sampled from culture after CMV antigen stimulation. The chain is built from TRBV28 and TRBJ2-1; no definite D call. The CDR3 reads CASSLWSGDNEQFF. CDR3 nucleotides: TGTGCCAGCAGTTTATGGTCAGGCGACAATGAGCAGTTCTTC.